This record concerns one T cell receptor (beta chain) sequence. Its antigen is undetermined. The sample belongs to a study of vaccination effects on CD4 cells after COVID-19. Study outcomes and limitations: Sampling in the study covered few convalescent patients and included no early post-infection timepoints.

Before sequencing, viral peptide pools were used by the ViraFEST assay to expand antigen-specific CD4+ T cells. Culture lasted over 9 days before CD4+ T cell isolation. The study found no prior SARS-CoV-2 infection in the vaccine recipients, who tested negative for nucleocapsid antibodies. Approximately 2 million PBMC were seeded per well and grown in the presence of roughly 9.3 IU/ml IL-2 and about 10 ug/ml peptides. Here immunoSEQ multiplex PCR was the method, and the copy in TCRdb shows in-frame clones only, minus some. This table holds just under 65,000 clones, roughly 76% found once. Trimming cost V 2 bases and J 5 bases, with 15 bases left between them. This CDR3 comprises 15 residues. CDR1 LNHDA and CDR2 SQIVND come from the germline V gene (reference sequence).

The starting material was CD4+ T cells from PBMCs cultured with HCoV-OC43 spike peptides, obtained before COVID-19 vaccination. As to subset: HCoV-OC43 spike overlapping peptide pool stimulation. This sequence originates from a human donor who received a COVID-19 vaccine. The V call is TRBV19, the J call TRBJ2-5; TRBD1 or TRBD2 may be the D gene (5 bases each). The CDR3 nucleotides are TGTGCCAGTAGTATATCCAGGGCGGGTTGGGAGACCCAGTACTTC. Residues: CASSISRAGWETQYF.